The 2 T cell receptor beta chains below come from one sample, sequenced in a study of regulatory T cells in long-lasting Graves disease. The TCR beta library used iRepertoire HTBI primers with Arm-PCR amplification of CDR3. TCRdb passed the multiplex PCR reads through MiXCR, listing each CDR3 protein once. Here the sample spans about 440,000 distinct CDR3 sequences, about 15% being singletons. Time point described: newly diagnosed GD, antithyroid drugs for less than 3 months. Generation of the TCR library employed RNA extracted from PBMCs. The sample was also reused in another study, on T cells in Graves' hyperthyroidism and ophthalmopathy.

The sample consisted of peripheral blood mononuclear cells (PBMCs), taken at new diagnosis, from a patient treated with antithyroid drugs. The receptors stem from a woman aged 25 to 39 with Graves disease.

This clonotype appeared many times. The chain uses TRBV5-1 and TRBJ2-1, with D possibly matching TRBD2 (5 bases). This CDR3 has 16 residues. Germline V gene data show CDR1 as SGHRS and CDR2 as YFSETQ. V lost 2 bases and J lost 0, with 12 bases in between. The CDR3 protein is CASSLPAVTSYNEQFF. CDR3 nucleotide sequence: TGCGCCAGCAGCTTACCAGCGGTTACCTCCTACAATGAGCAGTTCTTC. Variable domain in full (rest from reference TRBV5-1 and TRBJ2-1): KAGVTQTPRYLIKTRGQQVTLSCSPISGHRSVSWYQQTPGQGLQFLFEYFSETQRNKGNFPGRFSGRQFSNSRSEMNVSTLELGDSALYLCASSLPAVTSYNEQFFGPGTRLTVL.

The sample holds a few counts of this clonotype. J is TRBJ1-2 and V is TRBV10-3; D not resolved. The CDR3 runs 13 residues. V shed 4 bases and J shed 7 bases, with 13 bases lying between them. The germline V gene has CDR1 ENHRY and CDR2 SYGVKD. The CDR3 coding sequence is TGTGCCATCAGTGGTCAACCCGGAGTTGGCTACACCTTC. This translates into CAISGQPGVGYTF.